A single TCR beta chain is shown here with its context. Its antigen is still unknown. Collection yielded approximately 2.7 ml of blood per donor. Whole blood that had not undergone T cell sorting provided the isolated total RNA. TCRdb re-called the 5' RACE reads, yielding one record per CDR3 amino acid sequence without DNA. Its table lists approximately 400,000 distinct CDR3 sequences. This sample was taken from a study of monozygotic twins with inflammatory bowel disease. Germline V gives CDR1 SGHVS, CDR2 FNYEAQ. This CDR3 comprises 16 residues. Overall study findings and caveats: IBD patients, compared with healthy twins, shared fewer clonotypes with others (especially with disease activity). Twins with IBD were found to have lower TCRbeta diversity (inverse Simpson) than healthy co-twins.

The sample comprised blood. The V gene is TRBV7-6, the J gene TRBJ1-2; TCRdb's D gene call, TRBD1, goes unchecked for lack of DNA. This clonotype was sampled from a human donor with ulcerative colitis or Crohn's disease, or a healthy co-twin of an affected twin (not recorded which). CDR3 sequence reads: CASSQEQGSLGYGYTF.